One and the same sample provided the 20 T cell receptor beta chains below, sequenced in a study of regulatory T cells. Whole-study findings and limits: In CD3G-deficient patients, conventional CD4+ T cells were enriched for hydrophobic CDR3 residues at positions 6 and 7.

Primers: 52 TRBV forward and 13 TRBJ reverse. Produced via immunoSEQ multiplex PCR; TCRdb's table is partial and in-frame only. Of about 35,000 clones in the sample, over 75% were seen once. Antigen specificity for these receptors is unknown. Source material: conventional CD4+ T cells sorted from blood. The receptors here all came from a person aged 18 to 29 with CD3G deficiency.

The genes are TRBV5-1 and TRBJ1-1, with D hard to call. The CDR3 contains 14 residues. Germline loops: CDR1 SGHRS, CDR2 YFSETQ. Trimming shortened V by 4 bases and J by 1 base, and 11 bases separated the two germline ends. The CDR3 loop reads CASSLGPQNTEAFF. CDR3 nucleotide sequence: TGCGCCAGCAGCCTTGGACCTCAGAACACTGAAGCTTTCTTT.

This sequence joins TRBV5-1 and TRBJ2-3; maybe TRBD2 (6 bases). CDR1 is SGHRS and CDR2 is YFSETQ in the germline V gene. V was cut by 3 bases and J by 7 bases, with 15 bases left in between. The CDR3 has 14 residues. The CDR3 protein is CASSSTTGSYTQYF. CDR3 sequence (DNA): TGCGCCAGCAGCTCTACAACCGGGAGTTATACGCAGTATTTT.

The genes are TRBV19 and TRBJ2-6, with D hard to call. Germline V gene sequence: CDR1 LNHDA, CDR2 SQIVND (reference sequence). The CDR3 contains 14 residues. V lost 5 bases and J lost 0, with 5 bases in between. The CDR3 DNA reads TGTGCCAGTAGTTCCGCCTCTGGGGCCAACGTCCTGACTTTC. Translated: CASSSASGANVLTF.

A single count supports this clone. The J gene is TRBJ2-7, the V gene TRBV28; D remains ambiguous. CDR3 length: 16 residues. Per the germline V gene, CDR1 is MDHEN and CDR2 is SYDVKM. The ends were cut back, 5 bases at V and 4 bases at J, with 21 bases in the middle. The CDR3 sequence: CASSTRALSPLYEQYF. The CDR3 DNA reads as TGTGCCAGCAGTACTCGGGCCCTTAGCCCTCTTTACGAGCAGTACTTC. Drawing the rest from reference TRBV28 and TRBJ2-7, the complete variable domain is DVKVTQSSRYLVKRTGEKVFLECVQDMDHENMFWYRQDPGLGLRLIYFSYDVKMKEKGDIPEGYSVSREKKERFSLILESASTNQTSMYLCASSTRALSPLYEQYFGPGTRLTVT.

The gene calls are TRBV6-1 and TRBJ1-1; 7 nucleotides match TRBD1. The CDR3 has 13 amino acids. Per the germline V gene, CDR1 is MNHNS and CDR2 is SASEGT. The junction had 3 bases not matched to a gene; V was cut back by 8 bases and J by 0 bases. CDR3 nucleotide sequence: TGTGCCAGCGCCAGGGGGATGAACACTGAAGCTTTCTTT. It codes for CASARGMNTEAFF.

The CDR3 DNA follows: TGCGCCAGCAGCTTGACAGGGGGTCCGAACACCGGGGAGCTGTTTTTT. It is translated as CASSLTGGPNTGELFF. This chain links TRBV5-1 with TRBJ2-2, with TRBD1 matching 8 bases. The CDR3 totals 16 residues. Trimming at V came to 1 base and at J to 0 bases, leaving 2 bases not matched to a gene. Germline V gene sequence: CDR1 SGHRS, CDR2 YFSETQ.

The chain links TRBV28 to TRBJ2-7; D is possibly TRBD2 (6 bases). The germline V gene encodes CDR1 MDHEN and CDR2 SYDVKM. CDR3 length: 15 amino acids. Trimming left V 6 bases short and J 0 bases short, with 15 bases between. The CDR3 DNA follows: TGTGCCAGCAGCTCTGCGGGACGGCCCTCCTACGAGCAGTACTTC. Translated, it gives CASSSAGRPSYEQYF.

The V gene is TRBV6-1, the J gene TRBJ2-6; D not resolved. The V end lost 3 bases, the J end lost 3 bases, and 21 bases lay between the germline ends. The CDR3 runs to 19 residues. Looked up from germline, CDR1 is MNHNS and CDR2 is SASEGT. This CDR3 is CASSEGWEGYARGANVLTF. The CDR3 bases are TGTGCCAGCAGTGAGGGTTGGGAAGGGTACGCTCGTGGGGCCAACGTCCTGACTTTC.

This clone has a handful of counts. This rearrangement joins TRBV28 to TRBJ2-7; 11 nucleotides match TRBD2. Germline loops: CDR1 MDHEN, CDR2 SYDVKM. V shed 10 bases and J 0 bases; nucleotides not matched to a gene: 8. There are 15 residues in the CDR3. As DNA, the CDR3 is TGTGCCACCACCAGAACTAGCGGGAGCTCCTACGAGCAGTACTTC. This codes for CATTRTSGSSYEQYF.

The genes are TRBV7-9 and TRBJ2-2, with a weak D call TRBD1 (5 bases). CDR3 length equals 14 residues. V was clipped by 3 bases and J by 2 bases, with 7 bases between them. Germline V gene data show CDR1 as SEHNR and CDR2 as FQNEAQ (reference sequence). In DNA, the CDR3 is TGTGCCAGCAGCTTGGACACTAACACCGGGGAGCTGTTTTTT. It encodes CASSLDTNTGELFF.

This clone was found once. The gene calls are TRBV5-1 and TRBJ1-2; perhaps TRBD1 as D (5 bases). CDR3 size: 13 residues. Trimming stripped 4 bases from V and 4 bases from J, with 11 bases between. CDR1 and CDR2 (germline): SGHRS, YFSETQ. The CDR3 DNA reads TGCGCCAGCAGCCTCTCCGGGACCTATGGCTACACCTTC. Translated: CASSLSGTYGYTF.

The V and J genes are TRBV9 and TRBJ2-3; tentative D call: TRBD2 (7 bases). CDR3 length: 16 residues. Germline assignment: CDR1 SGDLS and CDR2 YYNGEE. Trimming took 0 bases from V and 7 from J, leaving 18 bases between them. In DNA form, the CDR3 reads TGTGCCAGCAGCGTAGCTGTGGGGGGGCTAATAAATACGCAGTATTTT. Residues: CASSVAVGGLINTQYF.

The chain uses TRBV19 and TRBJ1-2, with 8 bases that match TRBD1. The V segment lost 5 bases and the J segment 4 bases; nucleotides outside the gene matches: 9. CDR3 size: 15 residues. Germline V gene sequence: CDR1 LNHDA, CDR2 SQIVND (reference sequence). DNA of the CDR3: TGTGCCAGTAGTGCCGACAGGGGCTCACGCTATGGCTACACCTTC. Encoded protein: CASSADRGSRYGYTF.

The V and J genes are TRBV30 and TRBJ2-7; 10 nucleotides match TRBD2. Losses at the gene ends were 1 base for V and 1 base for J; bases not matched to a gene: 7. The length of the CDR3 is 16 residues. Germline CDR1 and CDR2: GTSNPN and SVGIG (reference sequence). CDR3 sequence: CAWSGPLAGESYEQYF. The CDR3 DNA reads as TGTGCCTGGAGTGGCCCGCTAGCGGGAGAATCCTACGAGCAGTACTTC.

The chain combines TRBV5-1 with TRBJ2-7, with a weak D call TRBD2 (6 bases). The CDR3 sequence is 14 residues long. The germline gives CDR1 SGHRS, CDR2 YFSETQ. V lost 4 bases to trimming and J lost 3 bases, with 14 bases between them. The CDR3: CASSLGGRLYEQYF. DNA of the CDR3: TGCGCCAGCAGCCTGGGGGGACGCCTCTACGAGCAGTACTTC.

V gene TRBV5-1 combines with J gene TRBJ1-2, with D maybe TRBD1 (5 bases). This CDR3 region has 14 residues. CDR1 and CDR2 (germline): SGHRS, YFSETQ. V was cut by 5 bases and J by 3 bases, with 14 bases left in between. The CDR3: CASSPGPEDYGYTF. The CDR3 coding sequence is TGCGCCAGCAGTCCGGGACCGGAGGACTATGGCTACACCTTC.

CDR3 residues: CASSYGGAPNYGYTF. In nucleotides, the CDR3 is TGTGCCAGCAGTTACGGGGGGGCCCCTAACTATGGCTACACCTTC. The V and J genes are TRBV6-6 and TRBJ1-2; possibly TRBD1 for D (6 bases). The germline V gene has CDR1 MNHNY and CDR2 SVGAGI (reference sequence). The CDR3 loop spans 15 amino acids. Trimming took 2 bases from V and 0 from J, leaving 10 bases between them.

CDR3 DNA sequence: TGCGCCAGCAGCCAAGGGACTAGCGGGAAGGAGGAGACCCAGTACTTC. Its protein is CASSQGTSGKEETQYF. The chain couples TRBV5-1 to TRBJ2-5; TRBD2 agrees at 13 bases. With 4 bases clipped from V and 5 bases from J, the junction kept 8 bases outside the gene matches. Germline CDR1 is SGHRS and CDR2 is YFSETQ. The CDR3 covers 16 residues.

This chain links TRBV5-1 with TRBJ2-7; D could derive from TRBD1 or TRBD2 (5 bases each). The CDR3 has 14 residues. With 7 bases removed from V and 2 bases from J, the gap between germline ends came to 16 bases. The germline gives CDR1 SGHRS, CDR2 YFSETQ. CDR3 sequence (DNA): TGCGCCAGCCGCGTCGGGACCGCTACCTACGAGCAGTACTTC. Amino acids: CASRVGTATYEQYF.

The chain couples TRBV5-1 to TRBJ2-7; 9 bases fit TRBD1. Per the germline V gene, CDR1 is SGHRS and CDR2 is YFSETQ. The CDR3 runs to 16 residues. After removal of 4 bases from V and 3 bases from J, the junction contained 11 bases not matched to a gene. CDR3 sequence (DNA): TGCGCCAGCAGCGGTGGGGGACAGGGCAATGACTACGAGCAGTACTTC. The encoded protein is CASSGGGQGNDYEQYF. Filled out from reference TRBV5-1 and TRBJ2-7, the complete variable domain reads KAGVTQTPRYLIKTRGQQVTLSCSPISGHRSVSWYQQTPGQGLQFLFEYFSETQRNKGNFPGRFSGRQFSNSRSEMNVSTLELGDSALYLCASSGGGQGNDYEQYFGPGTRLTVT.